Shown below are 18 T cell receptor beta chains from a single sample sequenced in a study of blood T cell repertoires in COVID-19. The data were produced by immunoSEQ multiplex PCR, yet TCRdb's version contains in-frame clones alone and is incomplete. The sample carries 59,000 or so clones, more than 60% recorded once. The sample consisted of peripheral blood. All receptors derive from a woman between 45 and 65 years old with active or convalescent COVID-19.

The chain couples TRBV9 to TRBJ2-1, with TRBD2 matching 10 bases. The V gene's germline CDR1 is SGDLS and CDR2 YYNGEE. V was pared by 0 bases and J by 7 bases, with 1 base of the junction left unmatched. This CDR3 contains 14 residues. The CDR3 DNA sequence: TGTGCCAGCAGCGTAGAAGCGGGAGGGAATGAGCAGTTCTTC. Residues: CASSVEAGGNEQFF.

The chain employs TRBV4-1 and TRBJ2-3, with D possibly matching TRBD1 (5 bases). Germline V gene data show CDR1 as MGHRA and CDR2 as YSYEKL. V lost 0 bases, J lost 2 bases, and 12 bases lay in between. This CDR3 is built from 16 residues. The CDR3 DNA reads TGCGCCAGCAGCCAAGATTTAGGGGCCTTCACAGATACGCAGTATTTT. The encoded protein is CASSQDLGAFTDTQYF.

The gene calls are TRBV10-3 and TRBJ1-3; D is unresolved. The CDR3 is made up of 16 amino acids. CDR1 is ENHRY, CDR2 SYGVKD, per germline. Trimming pared 6 bases from V and 0 bases from J, leaving 15 bases between. The CDR3: CAISPSRRSSGNTIYF. The CDR3 region has the DNA TGTGCCATCAGCCCATCCCGACGGAGCTCTGGAAACACCATATATTTT.

The chain combines TRBV18 with TRBJ2-5; TRBD2 aligns across 9 bases. V dropped 4 bases and J dropped 2; count of bases not matched to a gene: 5. This CDR3 is 15 amino acids long. Germline lookup yields CDR1 KGHSH and CDR2 LQKENI. This CDR3 is CASSRASGTQETQYF. Written as DNA, the CDR3 is TGTGCCAGCTCACGGGCTAGCGGGACTCAAGAGACCCAGTACTTC.

CDR3 loop: CSASQSGQVAEPQHF. The CDR3, as DNA: TGCAGTGCTAGTCAGTCGGGACAGGTGGCGGAGCCCCAGCATTTT. V usage is TRBV20-1 and J usage is TRBJ1-5; 8 bases map to TRBD1. Germline-derived CDR1 and CDR2 are DFQATT and SNEGSKA (reference sequence). Trimming took 3 bases from V and 8 from J; bases not matched to a gene: 12. The CDR3 consists of 15 residues.

This sequence joins TRBV5-1 and TRBJ2-2; TRBD1 is a possible D gene (6 bases). With 0 bases removed from V and 6 bases from J, the gap between germline ends came to 15 bases. The CDR3 consists of 16 residues. Germline loops: CDR1 SGHRS, CDR2 YFSETQ. This CDR3 is CASSLAVGAEAGELFF. CDR3 nucleotide sequence: TGCGCCAGCAGCTTGGCCGTGGGGGCGGAGGCCGGGGAGCTGTTTTTT.

The chain links TRBV11-3 to TRBJ2-2; no firm D call. Germline V gene data show CDR1 as SGHNT and CDR2 as YENEEA. V lost 5 bases and J lost 0, with 7 bases in between. This CDR3 comprises 14 residues. CDR3 in DNA: TGTGCCAGCAGCCCCAATCCGAACACCGGGGAGCTGTTTTTT. Translated, it gives CASSPNPNTGELFF. Combining the CDR3 with reference TRBV11-3 and TRBJ2-2 gives the whole variable domain EAGVVQSPRYKIIEKKQPVAFWCNPISGHNTLYWYLQNLGQGPELLIRYENEEAVDDSQLPKDRFSAERLKGVDSTLKIQPAELGDSAVYLCASSPNPNTGELFFGEGSRLTVL.

This clone was found once. This chain joins TRBV28 and TRBJ2-3; D might be TRBD2 (5 bases). Germline CDR1 reads MDHEN; CDR2 reads SYDVKM. CDR3 length: 15 amino acids. Trimming cost V 6 bases and J 0 bases, with 13 bases left between them. The CDR3 coding sequence is TGTGCCAGCAGCCCGCTTGGCGGGAGCACAGATACGCAGTATTTT. This encodes CASSPLGGSTDTQYF.

This chain connects TRBV19 to TRBJ2-1, with TRBD2 identical over 13 bases. The CDR3 runs 13 residues. Unmatched junction bases numbered 4, after V lost 8 bases and J lost 9 bases. Looked up from germline, CDR1 is LNHDA and CDR2 is SQIVND (reference sequence). The CDR3, as DNA: TGTGCCAGTGGGACTAGCGGGATGGGTGAGCAGTTCTTC. Its protein product is CASGTSGMGEQFF.

This clone was seen a few times. The genes are TRBV10-2 and TRBJ2-7; the D gene is possibly TRBD2 (5 bases). V lost 5 bases and J lost 4, with 9 bases in between. The CDR3 spans 12 residues. Germline V gene data show CDR1 as WSHSY and CDR2 as SAAADI. The CDR3 DNA reads TGCGCCAGCAGTTTAAGGAGGTACGAGCAGTACTTC. The encoded protein is CASSLRRYEQYF.

The V gene is TRBV6-5, the J gene TRBJ2-3; the match to TRBD1 covers 10 bases. Germline lookup yields CDR1 MNHEY and CDR2 SVGAGI. The CDR3 spans 14 residues. Trimming removed 7 bases from V and 5 bases from J; junction bases left unmatched: 6. CDR3 DNA: TGTGCCAGCACCCCGGGACAGGGGAAAGATACGCAGTATTTT. Protein: CASTPGQGKDTQYF.

V is TRBV29-1 and J is TRBJ1-1, with TRBD1 as a possible D gene (5 bases). The CDR3 totals 16 residues. V lost 5 bases to trimming and J lost 8 bases, with 27 bases between them. The germline gives CDR1 SQVTM, CDR2 ANQGSEA. The CDR3 reads CSVRGVEGVGTTEAFF. The CDR3 DNA reads TGCAGCGTTAGGGGTGTCGAAGGAGTCGGTACTACGGAAGCTTTCTTT. The full variable domain, completed using reference TRBV29-1 and TRBJ1-1, is SAVISQKPSRDICQRGTSLTIQCQVDSQVTMMFWYRQQPGQSLTLIATANQGSEATYESGFVIDKFPISRPNLTFSTLTVSNMSPEDSSIYLCSVRGVEGVGTTEAFFGQGTRLTVV.

J is TRBJ1-6 and V is TRBV19; maybe TRBD1 (5 bases). With 6 bases removed from V and 3 bases from J, the gap between germline ends came to 15 bases. Per germline, CDR1 LNHDA and CDR2 SQIVND (reference sequence). CDR3 length: 16 amino acids. The CDR3 nucleotides read TGTGCCAGTAGCCCCCCGGGGGACTACTATAATTCACCCCTCCACTTT. This sequence encodes CASSPPGDYYNSPLHF.

A single count supports this clone. V usage is TRBV7-9 and J usage is TRBJ2-1, with a tentative D call TRBD1 (6 bases). Germline assignment: CDR1 SEHNR and CDR2 FQNEAQ (reference sequence). This CDR3 spans 15 amino acids. Trimming shortened V by 1 base and J by 2 bases, and 9 bases separated the two germline ends. The CDR3 is CASSLGAGAYNEQFF. For the CDR3, the DNA is TGTGCCAGCAGCTTAGGGGCAGGGGCCTACAATGAGCAGTTCTTC. The full variable domain, in which reference TRBV7-9 and TRBJ2-1 provide the parts outside the CDR3, is DTGVSQNPRHKITKRGQNVTFRCDPISEHNRLYWYRQTLGQGPEFLTYFQNEAQLEKSRLLSDRFSAERPKGSFSTLEIQRTEQGDSAMYLCASSLGAGAYNEQFFGPGTRLTVL.

The rearrangement joins TRBV3-1 (or the pseudogene TRBV3-2) to TRBJ2-7; D remains unclear. Trimming removed 0 bases from V and 11 bases from J, with 14 bases in between. Looked up from germline, CDR1 is LGHDT and CDR2 is YNNKEL (reference sequence). This CDR3 is 13 amino acids long. The CDR3 is CASSQDQTFKKYF. The CDR3 DNA sequence: TGTGCCAGCAGCCAAGATCAAACTTTTAAGAAGTACTTC.

This clone is a singleton in its sample. DNA for the CDR3: TGTGCCAGCATGCCTAGCGGGAGCGATGAGCAGTTCTTC. It yields the protein CASMPSGSDEQFF. The rearrangement links TRBV6-5 to TRBJ2-1; 10 positions agree with TRBD2. There are 13 residues in the CDR3. The trim removed 7 bases at V and 8 bases at J, leaving 5 bases unmatched. CDR1 and CDR2 from the germline V gene are MNHEY and SVGAGI.

The chain recombines TRBV9 with TRBJ2-5; TRBD2 matches at 12 bases. V was clipped by 4 bases and J by 8 bases; unmatched bases: 12. Germline assignment: CDR1 SGDLS and CDR2 YYNGEE. This CDR3 contains 16 residues. The CDR3 reads CASSSRTSGVWDTQYF. The CDR3 DNA follows: TGTGCCAGCAGCTCGCGGACTAGCGGGGTTTGGGATACCCAGTACTTC. Looking up the rest from reference TRBV9 and TRBJ2-5 gives the full variable domain: DSGVTQTPKHLITATGQRVTLRCSPRSGDLSVYWYQQSLDQGLQFLIQYYNGEERAKGNILERFSAQQFPDLHSELNLSSLELGDSALYFCASSSRTSGVWDTQYFGPGTRLLVL.

This clone came up many times. V usage is TRBV11-2 and J usage is TRBJ2-2; D call uncertain. The CDR3 has 12 residues. V was cut by 3 bases and J by 13 bases, with 12 bases left in between. In germline, CDR1 is SGHAT, CDR2 FQNNGV. The CDR3 DNA sequence: TGTGCCAGCAGCTTCGTACCGTCGGGGCTGTTTTTT. It is translated as CASSFVPSGLFF. The full variable domain, in which reference TRBV11-2 and TRBJ2-2 provide the parts outside the CDR3, is EAGVAQSPRYKIIEKRQSVAFWCNPISGHATLYWYQQILGQGPKLLIQFQNNGVVDDSQLPKDRFSAERLKGVDSTLKIQPAKLEDSAVYLCASSFVPSGLFFGEGSRLTVL.